This TCR beta chain originates from a study of early T cells in non-severe SARS-CoV-2 infection. V dropped 4 bases and J dropped 7 bases, with 13 bases sitting between them. The CDR3 sequence is 13 residues long. The V gene's germline CDR1 is LGHDT and CDR2 YNNKEL (reference sequence). This clonotype was counted a few times. TCRdb re-called the 5' RACE reads through MiXCR, storing one row per CDR3 protein. The repertoire has 85,000 to 90,000 distinct CDR3 sequences, roughly 14% of them found once; the top ten carry less than 0.6%. This TCR derives from an adult who was a healthcare worker with PCR-confirmed SARS-CoV-2 infection or an uninfected control (not recorded which). The specimen was whole blood. The chain carries TRBV3-1 and TRBJ2-5; D is perhaps TRBD2 (5 bases). The CDR3 region has the DNA TGTGCCAGCAGCCCGGACTCTAAGGGGACCCAGTACTTC. Translating it yields CASSPDSKGTQYF.